The 27 T cell receptor delta chains below all came from one sample that was sequenced in a study of gamma-delta chains in newborns, infants, children. TCRdb fed the reads into CATT to redo clone calling. The sample has 9,200 or so delta-chain clones; 22% are singletons. The material sequenced was blood. All receptors derive from a child who was a newborn, infant or young child, either healthy, febrile or measles-vaccinated (not recorded which).

This clone showed up just a few times. This sequence joins TRDV2 and TRDJ1; 11 bases line up with TRDD3. Germline loops: CDR1 GEAIGNYY, CDR2 EKD. Trimming at V came to 7 bases and at J to 3 bases, leaving 15 bases not matched to a gene. There are 17 residues in the CDR3. The CDR3 spells CACLEMGDTLGPDKLIF. CDR3 sequence (DNA): TGTGCCTGCCTCGAGATGGGGGATACGCTTGGACCCGATAAACTCATCTTT.

This clone came up a few times. Only one base separates this from a far larger clonotype, so it likely reflects a read error. The chain couples TRDV2 to TRDJ2, with 12 bases identical to TRDD3. The CDR3 covers 19 residues. The J segment lost 4 bases and the V segment lost 3 bases, leaving 14 bases of the junction unmatched. Germline V lookup: CDR1 GEAIGNYY, CDR2 EKD. The CDR3 reads CACDEVLGDTSASTAQLFF. CDR3 bases: TGTGCCTGTGACGAAGTACTGGGGGATACCAGTGCTTCGACAGCACAACTCTTCTTT.

The sample holds a few counts of this clone. A clone one base away is much larger, so this may be a read error. The chain uses TRDV2 and TRDJ1; 8 positions agree with TRDD3. V shed 3 bases and J 0 bases; nucleotides not matched to a gene: 5. This CDR3 has 15 residues. Germline V gene lookup returns CDR1 GEAIGNYY and CDR2 EKD. CDR3 sequence: CACDPLGDYTDKLIF. Written as DNA, the CDR3 is TGTGCCTGTGACCCGTTGGGGGATTACACCGATAAACTCATCTTT.

The J gene is TRDJ1, the V gene TRDV2; 9 positions agree with TRDD3. The germline CDR1 and CDR2 sequences are GEAIGNYY and EKD. The CDR3 length is 16 residues. Germline trimming cut 1 base from V and 2 bases from J; bases unmatched to any gene: 7. CDR3 amino acids: CACDTLEWGITDKLIF. The CDR3 DNA is TGTGCCTGTGACACGCTTGAGTGGGGGATAACCGATAAACTCATCTTT.

This clone has just a few counts. The chain uses TRDV2 and TRDJ1, with 13 bases that match TRDD3. Trimming at V came to 1 base and at J to 0 bases, leaving 22 bases not matched to a gene. This CDR3 has 23 amino acids. The germline V gene has CDR1 GEAIGNYY and CDR2 EKD. In nucleotides, the CDR3 is TGTGCCTGTGACACGGCTTTTAGAACTGGGGGATACGGGGAGGGTAAGTACACCGATAAACTCATCTTT. It is translated as CACDTAFRTGGYGEGKYTDKLIF.

This clone has just a few counts. The identical CDR3 is also encoded by other nucleotide sequences in the sample. V usage is TRDV2 and J usage is TRDJ1; 8 bases align to TRDD3. J was trimmed by 0 bases and V by 0 bases; bases with no gene match: 5. The CDR3 length is 16 residues. Germline CDR1 reads GEAIGNYY; CDR2 reads EKD. The CDR3 loop is CACDTVGGSNTDKLIF. The CDR3 bases are TGTGCCTGTGACACCGTTGGGGGATCCAACACCGATAAACTCATCTTT.

The V call is TRDV2, the J call TRDJ1; the D gene is possibly TRDD3 (6 bases). Germline V gene lookup returns CDR1 GEAIGNYY and CDR2 EKD. Deletions cut 3 bases from V and 2 bases from J, with 33 bases between. The CDR3 sequence is 21 residues long. The CDR3 coding sequence is TGTGCCTGTGACTTCAGCCAACGGGGGGAGACTGCGGGCCTGGCAACCGATAAACTCATCTTT. Its translation is CACDFSQRGETAGLATDKLIF.

V usage is TRDV2 and J usage is TRDJ1, with TRDD3 matching 13 bases. This CDR3 spans 20 amino acids. The V gene end was trimmed by 1 base and the J gene end by 0 bases; junction bases not matched to a gene: 13. Germline V gene sequence: CDR1 GEAIGNYY, CDR2 EKD. CDR3 in DNA: TGTGCCTGTGACACGATGTTAACTGGGGGATACGGTGGGTACACCGATAAACTCATCTTT. Translation: CACDTMLTGGYGGYTDKLIF.

This clone turned up a few times. The chain employs TRDV2 and TRDJ3, with 8 bases that match TRDD3. Per the germline V gene, CDR1 is GEAIGNYY and CDR2 is EKD. The CDR3 is 19 residues long. J was trimmed by 0 bases and V by 1 base; bases with no gene match: 7. CDR3 sequence (DNA): TGTGCCTGTGACACAATTGGGGGATCCAGCTCCTGGGACACCCGACAGATGTTTTTC. Translation gives CACDTIGGSSSWDTRQMFF.

Here the CDR3 reads CACDTVGGYDKLIF. CDR3 DNA sequence: TGTGCCTGTGACACCGTTGGGGGATACGATAAACTCATCTTT. The V call is TRDV2, the J call TRDJ1; 9 bases line up with TRDD3. Unmatched junction bases numbered 2, after V lost 0 bases and J lost 4 bases. The V gene's germline CDR1 is GEAIGNYY and CDR2 EKD. This CDR3 comprises 14 residues.

This clone is labeled as medium-sized. This sample includes further DNA sequences coding for the same CDR3. The chain combines TRDV2 with TRDJ1; D is possibly TRDD2 or TRDD3 (5 bases each). This CDR3 has 18 residues. The germline CDR1 and CDR2 sequences are GEAIGNYY and EKD. V was shortened by 0 bases and J by 2 bases, with 21 bases between the two germline ends. As DNA, the CDR3 is TGTGCCTGTGACACCGTCGGGGGGTCACCTTCTCTAACCGATAAACTCATCTTT. This encodes CACDTVGGSPSLTDKLIF.

This clone was seen only a few times. V and J are TRDV2 and TRDJ3, with 12 bases that match TRDD3. Germline assignment: CDR1 GEAIGNYY and CDR2 EKD. The CDR3 covers 21 residues. V lost 2 bases to trimming and J lost 0 bases; unmatched junction nucleotides: 10. CDR3 protein: CACDNVLGDTQSSWDTRQMFF. For the CDR3, the DNA is TGTGCCTGTGACAACGTACTGGGGGATACCCAAAGCTCCTGGGACACCCGACAGATGTTTTTC.

The rearrangement uses TRDV2 and TRDJ1, with D perhaps TRDD3 (6 bases). Per germline, CDR1 GEAIGNYY and CDR2 EKD. CDR3 length: 17 amino acids. With 1 base removed from V and 2 bases from J, the gap between germline ends came to 19 bases. The CDR3 DNA follows: TGTGCCTGTGACACTTTGGGGATCCAATCTGGAACCGATAAACTCATCTTT. As protein: CACDTLGIQSGTDKLIF.

In its sample, this clone was seen a few times. This chain uses TRDV2 with TRDJ1; the match to TRDD3 covers 8 bases. The CDR3 extends over 17 amino acids. CDR1 and CDR2 from the germline V gene are GEAIGNYY and EKD. Germline trimming cut 5 bases from V and 1 base from J; bases unmatched to any gene: 14. CDR3 nucleotide sequence: TGTGCCTGTGTTTCCTTGGGGGATGGAACTCGCACCGATAAACTCATCTTT. Protein sequence: CACVSLGDGTRTDKLIF.

This clone was seen only a few times. Other DNA sequences in this specimen translate into the identical CDR3. This sequence joins TRDV2 and TRDJ1; TRDD3 matches at 12 bases. The CDR3 runs 23 residues. Per germline, CDR1 GEAIGNYY and CDR2 EKD. V lost 0 bases and J lost 2; bases outside the gene matches: 24. CDR3 nucleotides: TGTGCCTGTGACACCGTTCCGACATCCATTACTGGGGGATACTCAAGGCGTACCGATAAACTCATCTTT. Protein product: CACDTVPTSITGGYSRRTDKLIF.

This clone has a handful of counts. The chain links TRDV2 to TRDJ1; TRDD3 matches 11 bases. The germline V gene encodes CDR1 GEAIGNYY and CDR2 EKD. CDR3 size: 18 residues. The J segment lost 0 bases and the V segment lost 3 bases, leaving 11 bases of the junction unmatched. CDR3 DNA sequence: TGTGCCTGTGACCCCCTTCCCGTACTGGGGGATAACACCGATAAACTCATCTTT. Its protein is CACDPLPVLGDNTDKLIF.

This chain joins TRDV1 and TRDJ3, with D tentatively TRDD2 (5 bases). Between the trimmed V and J ends, which lost 0 bases and 0 bases, there was a span of 21 bases. Germline V CDR1 and CDR2: TSWWSYY, QGS. CDR3 length equals 22 residues. The CDR3 nucleotides read TGTGCTCTTGGGGAACTCCCCTTCGAGGTACTTTCGAGCTCCTGGGACACCCGACAGATGTTTTTC. It yields the protein CALGELPFEVLSSSWDTRQMFF.

This clone occurred a few times. The chain has TRDV2 and TRDJ1; maybe TRDD3 (6 bases). V shed 7 bases and J shed 3 bases, with 23 bases lying between them. Germline V lookup: CDR1 GEAIGNYY, CDR2 EKD. This CDR3 is 16 amino acids long. The CDR3 loop reads CACYALGFSDPDKLIF. DNA of the CDR3: TGTGCCTGCTACGCTCTGGGGTTCTCGGACCCCGATAAACTCATCTTT.

This clone appeared a few times. This may be a read error: a much more frequent sequence differs by one nucleotide. The CDR3 region is CACDTLGDTWTDKPIF. CDR3 DNA: TGTGCCTGTGACACTTTGGGGGATACATGGACCGATAAACCCATCTTT. The genes are TRDV2 and TRDJ1; 10 bases are shared with TRDD3. Germline-derived CDR1 and CDR2 are GEAIGNYY and EKD. This CDR3 has 16 amino acids.

This clone appeared a few times. This sequence joins TRDV2 and TRDJ3, with TRDD3 identical over 11 bases. Per germline, CDR1 GEAIGNYY and CDR2 EKD. There are 18 residues in the CDR3. V was pared by 1 base and J by 3 bases, with 4 bases of the junction left unmatched. CDR3 sequence reads: CACDTGGYGNWDTRQMFF. In DNA, the CDR3 is TGTGCCTGTGACACTGGGGGATACGGTAACTGGGACACCCGACAGATGTTTTTC.

This clone was detected a few times. The chain employs TRDV2 and TRDJ1, with 10 bases lining up with TRDD3. The germline CDR1 and CDR2 sequences are GEAIGNYY and EKD. J gave up 9 bases and V 4 bases, and 7 bases lay outside the gene matches. The CDR3 has 13 residues. The CDR3 spells CACDKVGDTQLIF. DNA of the CDR3: TGTGCCTGTGATAAAGTGGGGGATACTCAACTCATCTTT.

This clone is medium-sized by share. The J gene is TRDJ3, the V gene TRDV2, with 11 bases that match TRDD3. The CDR3 has 19 amino acids. Germline V gene lookup returns CDR1 GEAIGNYY and CDR2 EKD. The V segment lost 3 bases and the J segment 0 bases; nucleotides outside the gene matches: 6. CDR3: CACDPLGDRSSWDTRQMFF. CDR3 nucleotide sequence: TGTGCCTGTGACCCACTGGGGGATAGAAGCTCCTGGGACACCCGACAGATGTTTTTC.

This clone came up a few times. At one boundary the junction diverges from the germline segment, which might be a read error. The chain employs TRDV2 and TRDJ3; D possibly corresponds to TRDD3 (6 bases). The CDR3 is 18 amino acids. Looked up from germline, CDR1 is GEAIGNYY and CDR2 is EKD. CDR3 region: CACDTAWDSSRDTRQMFF. CDR3 in DNA: TGTGCCTGTGACACCGCTTGGGATAGCTCCCGGGACACCCGACAGATGTTTTTC.

V usage is TRDV2 and J usage is TRDJ1, with TRDD3 identical over 13 bases. V shed 6 bases and J 1 base; nucleotides not matched to a gene: 13. The germline gives CDR1 GEAIGNYY, CDR2 EKD. This CDR3 has 18 amino acids. CDR3: CACFPILLGDTLTDKLIF. CDR3 nucleotides: TGTGCCTGTTTTCCTATCTTACTGGGGGATACGCTCACCGATAAACTCATCTTT.

The chain is built from TRDV2 and TRDJ3; D gene uncertain. The CDR3 has 16 residues. The V gene's germline CDR1 is GEAIGNYY and CDR2 EKD. The V gene lost 0 bases and the J gene lost 1 base, with 6 bases spanning the gap. The DNA of the CDR3 is TGTGCCTGTGACACCGTCGTATCCTGGGACACCCGACAGATGTTTTTC. It yields the protein CACDTVVSWDTRQMFF.

In the case of this clone: This sample also contains other DNA sequences that code for the same CDR3. The chain uses TRDV2 and TRDJ1; perhaps TRDD3 as D (6 bases). With 1 base removed from V and 1 base from J, the gap between germline ends came to 15 bases. Germline-derived CDR1 and CDR2 are GEAIGNYY and EKD. This CDR3 has 16 amino acids. The CDR3 here is CACDTLTLGSTDKLIF. CDR3 in DNA: TGTGCCTGTGACACACTAACCCTGGGGAGCACCGATAAACTCATCTTT.

This clone was seen a few times. The junction departs from the called germline gene at one end, perhaps through a read error. V usage is TRDV2 and J usage is TRDJ1, with D unresolved. CDR1 is GEAIGNYY, CDR2 EKD, per germline. CDR3 length equals 16 residues. In DNA form, the CDR3 reads TGCGCCTGTGACACCGTTACCCGAGTGAACACCGATAAACTCATCTTT. It yields the protein CACDTVTRVNTDKLIF.